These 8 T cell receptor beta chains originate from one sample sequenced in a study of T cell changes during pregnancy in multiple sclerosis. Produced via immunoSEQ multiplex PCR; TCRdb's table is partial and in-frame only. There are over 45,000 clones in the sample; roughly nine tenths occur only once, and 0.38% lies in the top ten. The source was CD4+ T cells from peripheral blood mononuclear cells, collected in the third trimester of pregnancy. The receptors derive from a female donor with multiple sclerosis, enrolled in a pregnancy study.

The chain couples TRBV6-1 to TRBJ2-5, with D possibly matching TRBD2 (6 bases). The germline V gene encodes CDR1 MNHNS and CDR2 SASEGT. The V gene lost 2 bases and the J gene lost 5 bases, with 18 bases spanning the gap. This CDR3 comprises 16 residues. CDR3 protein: CASSELLLAVGETQYF. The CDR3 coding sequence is TGTGCCAGCAGTGAATTACTTTTAGCGGTGGGGGAGACCCAGTACTTC.

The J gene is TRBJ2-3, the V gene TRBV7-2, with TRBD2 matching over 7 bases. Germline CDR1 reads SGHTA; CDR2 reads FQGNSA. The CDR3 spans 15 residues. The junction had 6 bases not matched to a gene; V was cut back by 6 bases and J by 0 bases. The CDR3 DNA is TGTGCCAGCAGTCGGGACTACCTTAGCACAGATACGCAGTATTTT. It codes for CASSRDYLSTDTQYF.

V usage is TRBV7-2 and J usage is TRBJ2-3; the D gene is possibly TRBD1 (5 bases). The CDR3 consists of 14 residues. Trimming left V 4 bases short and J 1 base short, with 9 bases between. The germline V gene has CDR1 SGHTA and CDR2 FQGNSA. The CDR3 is CASSYRTGTDTQYF. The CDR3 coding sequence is TGTGCCAGCAGCTACAGGACGGGCACAGATACGCAGTATTTT. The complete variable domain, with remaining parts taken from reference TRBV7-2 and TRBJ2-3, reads GAGVSQSPSNKVTEKGKDVELRCDPISGHTALYWYRQSLGQGLEFLIYFQGNSAPDKSGLPSDRFSAERTGGSVSTLTIQRTQQEDSAVYLCASSYRTGTDTQYFGPGTRLTVL.

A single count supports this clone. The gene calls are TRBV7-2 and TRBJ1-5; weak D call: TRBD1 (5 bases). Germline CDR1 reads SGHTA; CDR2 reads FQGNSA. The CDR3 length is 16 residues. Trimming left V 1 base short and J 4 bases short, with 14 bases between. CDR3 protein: CASSLVAAGGNQPQHF. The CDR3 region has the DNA TGTGCCAGCAGCTTAGTAGCGGCGGGGGGAAATCAGCCCCAGCATTTT.

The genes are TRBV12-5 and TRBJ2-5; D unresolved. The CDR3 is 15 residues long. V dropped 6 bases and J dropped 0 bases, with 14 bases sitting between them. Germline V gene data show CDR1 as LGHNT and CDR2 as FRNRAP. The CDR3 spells CASGQTAEYQETQYF. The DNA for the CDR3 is TGTGCTAGTGGGCAGACCGCGGAGTACCAAGAGACCCAGTACTTC.

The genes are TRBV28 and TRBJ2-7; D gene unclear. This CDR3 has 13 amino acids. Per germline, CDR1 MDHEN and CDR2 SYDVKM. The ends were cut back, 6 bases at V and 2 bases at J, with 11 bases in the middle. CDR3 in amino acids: CASRSPVTYEQYF. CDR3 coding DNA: TGTGCCAGCAGATCTCCAGTGACCTACGAGCAGTACTTC.

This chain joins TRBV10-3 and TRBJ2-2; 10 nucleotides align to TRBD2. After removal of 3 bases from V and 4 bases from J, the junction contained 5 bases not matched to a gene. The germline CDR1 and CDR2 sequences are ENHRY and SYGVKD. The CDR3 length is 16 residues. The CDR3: CAISDSSGSGTGELFF. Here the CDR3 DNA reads TGTGCCATCAGTGACTCTAGCGGGAGTGGCACCGGGGAGCTGTTTTTT.

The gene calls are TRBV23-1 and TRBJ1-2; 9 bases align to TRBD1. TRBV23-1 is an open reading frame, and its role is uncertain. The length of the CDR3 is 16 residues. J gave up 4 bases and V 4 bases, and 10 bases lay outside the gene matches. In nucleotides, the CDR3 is TGCGCCAGCAGTCCGTCCAACAGGGGGCTCTTCTATGGCTACACCTTC. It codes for CASSPSNRGLFYGYTF.